The 26 T cell receptor beta chains below come from one sample, sequenced in a study of cytomegalovirus exposure and HLA in healthy donors. The table came from immunoSEQ multiplex PCR; TCRdb's copy has only in-frame clones and leaves some out. The sample lists about 120,000 clones, about 82% occurring once. Source material: PBMCs. The receptors derive from a man aged 18 to 29 in good health and CMV-seronegative.

This clone was observed a handful of times. The V and J genes are TRBV29-1 and TRBJ1-2; possibly TRBD1 for D (5 bases). Germline values: CDR1 SQVTM, CDR2 ANQGSEA. The ends were cut back, 0 bases at V and 8 bases at J, with 16 bases in the middle. CDR3 length: 14 amino acids. The CDR3 sequence is CSVEDRMGGRGYTF. The DNA for the CDR3 is TGCAGCGTTGAAGATCGCATGGGGGGGAGGGGCTACACCTTC.

This clone was counted at least ten times. The chain joins TRBV2 to TRBJ1-6; 7 bases agree with TRBD1. Trimming removed 7 bases from V and 10 bases from J; junction bases left unmatched: 13. From germline, CDR1 is SNHLY and CDR2 FYNNEI. This CDR3 contains 15 residues. This CDR3 reads CASTRQGGSKSPLHF. The CDR3 coding sequence is TGTGCCAGCACCAGACAGGGCGGGTCGAAATCACCCCTCCACTTT.

The rearrangement links TRBV6-5 to TRBJ2-1; TRBD2 agrees at 7 bases. Germline loops: CDR1 MNHEY, CDR2 SVGAGI. The V segment lost 7 bases and the J segment 8 bases; nucleotides outside the gene matches: 2. The CDR3 sequence is 11 residues long. For the CDR3, the DNA is TGTGCCAGCACGCGGGGGTATGAGCAGTTCTTC. Translation: CASTRGYEQFF.

This clone appeared a single time. The J gene is TRBJ2-1, the V gene TRBV2; 14 nucleotides match TRBD2. Germline assignment: CDR1 SNHLY and CDR2 FYNNEI. This CDR3 is 12 amino acids long. Losses at the gene ends were 5 bases for V and 14 bases for J; bases not matched to a gene: 2. For the CDR3, the DNA is TGTGCCAGCAGTAAGGGACTAGCGGGAGAGTTCTTC. The encoded protein is CASSKGLAGEFF.

There are a few counts of this clone. The V call is TRBV19, the J call TRBJ2-7, with 9 bases aligning to TRBD2. This CDR3 comprises 16 residues. CDR1 is LNHDA, CDR2 SQIVND, per germline (reference sequence). Trimming removed 5 bases from V and 2 bases from J; junction bases left unmatched: 10. The DNA of the CDR3 is TGTGCCAGTAGTCACAAACTAGCGGGTTCTGCCTACGAGCAGTACTTC. Protein: CASSHKLAGSAYEQYF.

This clone has a single count. The rearrangement joins TRBV7-6 to TRBJ1-2; D unclear. The germline V and J ends were trimmed by 0 bases and 2 bases, with 7 bases remaining between them. Per the germline V gene, CDR1 is SGHVS and CDR2 is FNYEAQ. The CDR3 totals 14 residues. In DNA, the CDR3 is TGTGCCAGCAGCTTAGCGCACAAGAACTATGGCTACACCTTC. Residues: CASSLAHKNYGYTF.

The V call is TRBV6-5, the J call TRBJ1-4; 7 bases map to TRBD1. There are 14 residues in the CDR3. Germline CDR1 is MNHEY and CDR2 is SVGAGI. The ends lost 0 bases at V and 7 bases at J; junction bases unmatched: 2. The CDR3 bases are TGTGCCAGCAGTTACTCGGGACAGAGTGAAAAACTGTTTTTT. Protein: CASSYSGQSEKLFF.

V and J are TRBV11-2 and TRBJ2-2; tentatively, D is TRBD1 (6 bases). With 1 base removed from V and 6 bases from J, the gap between germline ends came to 15 bases. CDR1 SGHAT and CDR2 FQNNGV come from the germline V gene. This CDR3 has 16 residues. The CDR3 nucleotides are TGTGCCAGCAGCTTAGGAGGGTCAGGGGTTCCCGGGGAGCTGTTTTTT. As protein: CASSLGGSGVPGELFF.

This sequence joins TRBV2 and TRBJ1-1, with a tentative D call TRBD1 (6 bases). This CDR3 has 14 amino acids. With 4 bases removed from V and 3 bases from J, the gap between germline ends came to 12 bases. CDR1 SNHLY and CDR2 FYNNEI come from the germline V gene. This chain's CDR3 is CASSVRGAYTEAFF. CDR3 bases: TGTGCCAGCAGTGTGCGGGGGGCATACACTGAAGCTTTCTTT.

This chain connects TRBV6-5 to TRBJ2-2; possible D gene TRBD2, 6 bases. V was shortened by 7 bases and J by 4 bases, with 16 bases between the two germline ends. The CDR3 is 15 residues long. Germline V gene sequence: CDR1 MNHEY, CDR2 SVGAGI. CDR3 DNA: TGTGCCAGCAATCGGGACTCGCGGGCCACCGGGGAGCTGTTTTTT. Its protein is CASNRDSRATGELFF.

The chain links TRBV7-8 to TRBJ1-1, with TRBD1 identical over 10 bases. This CDR3 comprises 16 residues. V lost 5 bases to trimming and J lost 4 bases; unmatched junction nucleotides: 10. CDR1 SGHVS and CDR2 FQNEAQ come from the germline V gene. Written as DNA, the CDR3 is TGTGCCAGCAGCACCGACAGGGGGCCCGGTCGCACTGAAGCTTTCTTT. It encodes CASSTDRGPGRTEAFF.

V usage is TRBV5-5 and J usage is TRBJ2-7; TRBD2 is a possible D gene (5 bases). Germline V gene lookup returns CDR1 SGHKS and CDR2 YYEKEE (reference sequence). V lost 0 bases to trimming and J lost 4 bases, with 11 bases between them. CDR3 length: 14 amino acids. CDR3 coding DNA: TGTGCCAGCAGCTTGGGGCTAGCAACGTACGAGCAGTACTTC. Translation: CASSLGLATYEQYF.

The rearrangement links TRBV9 to TRBJ2-6; D uncertain. From germline, CDR1 is SGDLS and CDR2 YYNGEE. The CDR3 runs 15 residues. The germline V and J ends were trimmed by 3 bases and 0 bases, with 7 bases remaining between them. The CDR3 here is CASSGVSSGANVLTF. The CDR3 DNA reads TGTGCCAGCAGCGGAGTCTCCTCTGGGGCCAACGTCCTGACTTTC.

The chain joins TRBV7-7 to TRBJ2-5; 8 bases align to TRBD1. CDR1 and CDR2 (germline): SSHAT, FNYEAQ (reference sequence). The CDR3 runs to 13 residues. V shed 6 bases and J 5 bases; nucleotides not matched to a gene: 5. Written as DNA, the CDR3 is TGTGCCAGCAGTACAGGGGGTCTGGAGACCCAGTACTTC. Protein: CASSTGGLETQYF.

This sequence joins TRBV21-1 and TRBJ1-5. TRBV21-1 represents a pseudogene. This CDR3 region has 16 residues. The CDR3 DNA sequence: TGTGCCAGCAGCAAAGGGCGGGGGCGCGAGGGTCAGCCCCAGCATTTT. Amino acid sequence: CASSKGRGREGQPQHF.

This rearrangement joins TRBV5-6 to TRBJ1-2, with 9 bases lining up with TRBD1. Germline-derived CDR1 and CDR2 are SGHDT and YYEEEE. The CDR3 is made up of 14 amino acids. V was clipped by 4 bases and J by 4 bases; unmatched bases: 5. DNA for the CDR3: TGTGCCAGCAGCATGGACAGGGGAAGCTATGGCTACACCTTC. It translates to CASSMDRGSYGYTF.

The chain is built from TRBV11-2 and TRBJ2-2; TRBD2 matches at 9 bases. V lost 5 bases to trimming and J lost 4 bases; unmatched junction nucleotides: 5. CDR1 is SGHAT, CDR2 FQNNGV, per germline. The CDR3 covers 15 residues. CDR3 protein: CASSLGLASTGELFF. The CDR3 DNA follows: TGTGCCAGCAGCCTCGGACTAGCGAGCACCGGGGAGCTGTTTTTT.

V is TRBV7-2 and J is TRBJ2-1; 11 bases fit TRBD2. This CDR3 region has 17 residues. After removal of 4 bases from V and 3 bases from J, the junction contained 8 bases not matched to a gene. Germline V lookup: CDR1 SGHTA, CDR2 FQGNSA. This CDR3 is CASSSRLLAGDYNEQFF. CDR3 nucleotide sequence: TGTGCCAGCAGCTCCAGATTACTAGCGGGGGACTACAATGAGCAGTTCTTC.

The rearrangement uses TRBV10-3 and TRBJ2-7; 9 bases are shared with TRBD1. This CDR3 region has 13 residues. V gave up 4 bases and J gave up 6 bases; unmatched junction bases: 4. Germline lookup yields CDR1 ENHRY and CDR2 SYGVKD. The CDR3 nucleotides are TGTGCCATCAGTGTGAGGGACAGGGTCGAGCAGTACTTC. Translation: CAISVRDRVEQYF.

CDR3 loop: CASTVGISNTGELFF. CDR3 DNA sequence: TGTGCCAGCACCGTGGGCATTTCGAACACCGGGGAGCTGTTTTTT. The chain links TRBV7-6 to TRBJ2-2; no clear D. Germline V gene lookup returns CDR1 SGHVS and CDR2 FNYEAQ. V was shortened by 7 bases and J by 0 bases, with 12 bases between the two germline ends. This CDR3 spans 15 amino acids.

CDR3 in DNA: TGCGCCAGCAGCGCTACTCTAGCGGCTAACAATGAGCAGTTCTTC. Translating it yields CASSATLAANNEQFF. J is TRBJ2-1 and V is TRBV5-1; 7 bases map to TRBD2. The CDR3 covers 15 residues. Germline loops: CDR1 SGHRS, CDR2 YFSETQ. V shed 4 bases, J shed 5 bases, and the junction held 9 bases outside the gene matches. Supplemented by reference TRBV5-1 and TRBJ2-1, the full variable domain reads KAGVTQTPRYLIKTRGQQVTLSCSPISGHRSVSWYQQTPGQGLQFLFEYFSETQRNKGNFPGRFSGRQFSNSRSEMNVSTLELGDSALYLCASSATLAANNEQFFGPGTRLTVL.

In its sample, this clone was seen a few times. V usage is TRBV6-4 and J usage is TRBJ1-1; 7 bases map to TRBD1. From germline, CDR1 is MRHNA and CDR2 SNTAGT. CDR3 length equals 15 residues. The V gene end was trimmed by 2 bases and the J gene end by 1 base; junction bases not matched to a gene: 4. This CDR3 is CASSDETGPNTEAFF. As DNA, the CDR3 is TGTGCCAGCAGTGACGAGACAGGGCCGAACACTGAAGCTTTCTTT.

This clone was seen a handful of times. This chain joins TRBV30 and TRBJ1-1, with D perhaps TRBD1 (5 bases). The CDR3 extends over 13 amino acids. CDR1 and CDR2 from the germline V gene are GTSNPN and SVGIG (reference sequence). Trimming stripped 3 bases from V and 0 bases from J, with 8 bases between. This CDR3 is CAWRGQLNTEAFF. In DNA form, the CDR3 reads TGTGCCTGGAGAGGACAACTGAACACTGAAGCTTTCTTT. Drawing the rest from reference TRBV30 and TRBJ1-1, the complete variable domain is SQTIHQWPATLVQPVGSPLSLECTVEGTSNPNLYWYRQAAGRGLQLLFYSVGIGQISSEVPQNLSASRPQDRQFILSSKKLLLSDSGFYLCAWRGQLNTEAFFGQGTRLTVV.

The CDR3 nucleotides are TGTGCCAGCAGTTTAGCCCCCGGACAAATTGAAGCTTTCTTT. Translated, it gives CASSLAPGQIEAFF. The chain uses TRBV27 and TRBJ1-1; possibly TRBD1 for D (5 bases). The ends were cut back, 2 bases at V and 7 bases at J, with 14 bases in the middle. The CDR3 length is 14 residues. Germline assignment: CDR1 MNHEY and CDR2 SMNVEV (reference sequence).

CDR3 residues: CASSQDRVASPLHF. The CDR3, as DNA: TGTGCCAGCAGCCAAGACAGGGTGGCTTCACCCCTCCACTTT. The chain couples TRBV4-2 to TRBJ1-6; TRBD1 might be the D (5 bases). Germline V gives CDR1 LGHNA, CDR2 YNFKEQ. The CDR3 runs to 14 residues. Trimming cost V 0 bases and J 9 bases, with 9 bases left between them.

CDR3 residues: CASSLAGVVAFF. Written as DNA, the CDR3 is TGCGCCAGCAGCTTGGCGGGGGTTGTAGCTTTCTTT. The chain uses TRBV5-1 and TRBJ1-1, with TRBD1 as a possible D gene (5 bases). Germline V lookup: CDR1 SGHRS, CDR2 YFSETQ. The CDR3 has 12 amino acids. The V end lost 0 bases, the J end lost 10 bases, and 10 bases lay between the germline ends.